The 14 T cell receptor beta chains presented below share a single source sample, sequenced in a study of blood T cell repertoires in COVID-19. The assay was immunoSEQ multiplex PCR, and TCRdb's table has in-frame clones only and misses some. Among 160,000 or so clones, about 90% were seen once, and the ten largest hold approximately 3%. The sequencing input was peripheral blood. The receptor set was obtained from a man aged 55 to 70 with acute or convalescent COVID-19.

The V and J genes are TRBV19 and TRBJ1-4, with 9 positions matching TRBD1. Germline assignment: CDR1 LNHDA and CDR2 SQIVND (reference sequence). This CDR3 has 20 residues. V shed 7 bases and J 0 bases; nucleotides not matched to a gene: 18. The CDR3 DNA reads TGTGCCAGTATGCCCGACCCTTTGACAGGGGGTTGGGCAACTAATGAAAAACTGTTTTTT. Translation: CASMPDPLTGGWATNEKLFF.

This clone occurred once. This chain uses TRBV7-8 with TRBJ1-5; D ambiguous. This CDR3 contains 13 residues. Trimming cost V 5 bases and J 4 bases, with 9 bases left between them. Germline CDR1 is SGHVS and CDR2 is FQNEAQ. CDR3 protein: CASSKTANQPQHF. Written as DNA, the CDR3 is TGTGCCAGCAGCAAAACAGCAAATCAGCCCCAGCATTTT. Full variable domain (remainder filled in from reference TRBV7-8 and TRBJ1-5): GAGVSQSPRYKVAKRGQDVALRCDPISGHVSLFWYQQALGQGPEFLTYFQNEAQLDKSGLPSDRFFAERPEGSVSTLKIQRTQQEDSAVYLCASSKTANQPQHFGDGTRLSIL.

This clone has only one observation. V usage is TRBV10-3 and J usage is TRBJ1-2, with 7 bases matching TRBD1. This CDR3 comprises 17 residues. Per germline, CDR1 ENHRY and CDR2 SYGVKD. Trimming at V came to 10 bases and at J to 4 bases, leaving 21 bases not matched to a gene. The CDR3 loop is CATRAPGTERISYGYTF. The CDR3 DNA reads as TGTGCCACCAGAGCCCCCGGGACAGAACGAATCAGCTATGGCTACACCTTC.

The chain couples TRBV6-1 to TRBJ1-5; D call uncertain. Germline V CDR1 and CDR2: MNHNS, SASEGT. The V end was cut by 2 bases, the J end by 6 bases, with 8 bases between. The CDR3 is 13 amino acids. DNA for the CDR3: TGTGCCAGCAGTGAACAGACGGGTCAGCCCCAGCATTTT. The encoded protein is CASSEQTGQPQHF.

The rearrangement uses TRBV5-5 and TRBJ1-1; D possibly corresponds to TRBD1 (6 bases). Germline CDR1 and CDR2: SGHKS and YYEKEE (reference sequence). V shed 4 bases and J shed 0 bases, with 13 bases lying between them. The CDR3 has 15 amino acids. The CDR3 sequence: CASSHTGLLNTEAFF. For the CDR3, the DNA is TGTGCCAGCAGCCACACAGGGCTCCTGAACACTGAAGCTTTCTTT. Combining the CDR3 with reference TRBV5-5 and TRBJ1-1 gives the whole variable domain DAGVTQSPTHLIKTRGQQVTLRCSPISGHKSVSWYQQVLGQGPQFIFQYYEKEERGRGNFPDRFSARQFPNYSSELNVNALLLGDSALYLCASSHTGLLNTEAFFGQGTRLTVV.

The chain recombines TRBV6-5 with TRBJ1-2; TRBD1 agrees at 9 bases. Germline CDR1 and CDR2: MNHEY and SVGAGI. Unmatched junction bases numbered 7, after V lost 3 bases and J lost 5 bases. This CDR3 region has 15 residues. Here the CDR3 DNA reads TGTGCCAGCAGTTATGACCACGGACAGGGGTATGGCTACACCTTC. Protein sequence: CASSYDHGQGYGYTF.

This chain connects TRBV24-1 to TRBJ1-2, with 9 bases matching TRBD1. Looked up from germline, CDR1 is KGHDR and CDR2 is SFDVKD. The CDR3 sequence is 14 residues long. V was clipped by 3 bases and J by 6 bases; unmatched bases: 4. The CDR3 region is CATSDPGTGHGYTF. The CDR3 DNA follows: TGTGCCACCAGTGATCCCGGGACAGGGCATGGCTACACCTTC.

The chain employs TRBV28 and TRBJ1-2; TRBD1 aligns across 8 bases. With 8 bases clipped from V and 7 bases from J, the junction kept 6 bases outside the gene matches. The CDR3 runs 12 residues. The germline CDR1 and CDR2 sequences are MDHEN and SYDVKM. The CDR3 is CASATQGAGYTF. For the CDR3, the DNA is TGTGCCAGCGCTACCCAGGGGGCTGGCTACACCTTC.

The chain employs TRBV6-5 and TRBJ1-6; D is unresolved. Per the germline V gene, CDR1 is MNHEY and CDR2 is SVGAGI. The length of the CDR3 is 14 residues. V lost 3 bases and J 9 bases, leaving 12 bases between the germline ends. CDR3 protein: CASSYFQEGSPLHF. The DNA of the CDR3 is TGTGCCAGCAGTTATTTCCAAGAGGGTTCACCCCTCCACTTT.

This rearrangement joins TRBV30 to TRBJ2-6, with 8 bases that match TRBD1. V trimming: 7 bases; J trimming: 4 bases; junction bases outside the gene matches: 15. The CDR3 runs 17 residues. Looked up from germline, CDR1 is GTSNPN and CDR2 is SVGIG (reference sequence). The CDR3 nucleotides are TGTGCCTCTTCCCCCAGGGGGCAGCTAGCAGGGGCCAACGTCCTGACTTTC. It encodes CASSPRGQLAGANVLTF.

V is TRBV27 and J is TRBJ1-2; weak D call: TRBD1 (6 bases). The germline V gene encodes CDR1 MNHEY and CDR2 SMNVEV (reference sequence). The CDR3 has 14 residues. V lost 3 bases, J lost 3 bases, and 11 bases lay in between. The CDR3 protein is CASSLGGADYGYTF. In DNA, the CDR3 is TGTGCCAGCAGTTTGGGGGGGGCTGACTATGGCTACACCTTC.

This clone occurred a few times. In the same sample, other DNA sequences code for this CDR3. The chain carries TRBV19 and TRBJ1-1, with 7 bases fitting TRBD1. Germline loops: CDR1 LNHDA, CDR2 SQIVND (reference sequence). The CDR3 is made up of 15 amino acids. The V and J ends lost 4 bases and 6 bases, in that order; junction bases with no gene match: 11. The DNA of the CDR3 is TGTGCCAGTAGTACCCCCAGGGGGAGATCGGCTGAAGCTTTCTTT. Translation: CASSTPRGRSAEAFF.

The chain has TRBV9 and TRBJ2-1; 10 nucleotides align to TRBD1. CDR1 and CDR2 from the germline V gene are SGDLS and YYNGEE. V lost 3 bases, J lost 4 bases, and 4 bases stayed unmatched. The CDR3 consists of 15 residues. CDR3 nucleotides: TGTGCCAGCAGCGACGGGACAGGGGATTACAATGAGCAGTTCTTC. It codes for CASSDGTGDYNEQFF. Filled out from reference TRBV9 and TRBJ2-1, the complete variable domain reads DSGVTQTPKHLITATGQRVTLRCSPRSGDLSVYWYQQSLDQGLQFLIQYYNGEERAKGNILERFSAQQFPDLHSELNLSSLELGDSALYFCASSDGTGDYNEQFFGPGTRLTVL.

The chain employs TRBV4-3 and TRBJ2-7; the match to TRBD1 covers 8 bases. The CDR3 is made up of 14 amino acids. Germline assignment: CDR1 LGHNA and CDR2 YSLEER. Unmatched junction bases numbered 5, after V lost 1 base and J lost 6 bases. CDR3 loop: CASSQGRTGTEQYF. DNA for the CDR3: TGCGCCAGCAGCCAAGGGAGGACAGGGACCGAGCAGTACTTC.